These 4 T cell receptor beta chains originate from one sample sequenced in a study of radiotherapy plus CTLA-4 blockade in lung cancer. Assay used: immunoSEQ multiplex PCR; TCRdb lists only in-frame clones, some missing. The repertoire holds 100,000 or so clones, with around 86% as singletons. Sequenced material: peripheral blood, taken from a patient treated with radiotherapy plus ipilimumab. The source is a human donor with non-small cell lung cancer that progressed on radiotherapy plus ipilimumab.

This sequence joins TRBV7-9 and TRBJ1-2, with D perhaps matching TRBD1 (6 bases). Germline CDR1 SEHNR, CDR2 FQNEAQ (reference sequence). Trimming cost V 1 base and J 2 bases, with 17 bases left between them. This CDR3 region has 17 residues. CDR3 DNA: TGTGCCAGCAGCTTAGGAGTAGGGGGAATATCGAACTATGGCTACACCTTC. Its protein product is CASSLGVGGISNYGYTF.

The chain combines TRBV4-3 with TRBJ2-3; D is possibly TRBD1 (5 bases). Trimming removed 0 bases from V and 4 bases from J, with 11 bases in between. Germline V gene sequence: CDR1 LGHNA, CDR2 YSLEER. This CDR3 is 15 amino acids long. The CDR3, as DNA: TGCGCCAGCAGCCAAGATAGCTTGGGGCCAGATACGCAGTATTTT. It encodes CASSQDSLGPDTQYF.

V usage is TRBV7-9 and J usage is TRBJ2-7; 9 nucleotides agree with TRBD1. The germline V gene encodes CDR1 SEHNR and CDR2 FQNEAQ (reference sequence). This CDR3 region has 14 residues. V lost 1 base, J lost 4 bases, and 2 bases stayed unmatched. The CDR3 is CASSLGQGVYEQYF. CDR3 in DNA: TGTGCCAGCAGCTTAGGACAGGGGGTGTACGAGCAGTACTTC.

The chain links TRBV6-5 to TRBJ1-1; the D is unclear. CDR1 MNHEY and CDR2 SVGAGI come from the germline V gene. V lost 5 bases to trimming and J lost 2 bases, with 12 bases between them. The CDR3 consists of 14 residues. CDR3 protein: CASSPPFRNTEAFF. CDR3 DNA: TGTGCCAGCAGTCCCCCATTTAGAAACACTGAAGCTTTCTTT.